Shown below are 19 T cell receptor beta chains from a single sample sequenced in a study of shared clonotypes between healthy human individuals. Only in-frame clones appear in the TCRdb table, and some are missing; sequencing was by immunoSEQ multiplex PCR. The top ten clones hold 34% of a sample with roughly 720,000 clones, 80% to 95% of them seen once. Sequencing used memory CD8+ T cells from PBMCs. Specified subset: CD45RO+ cells pooled with CCR7-negative TemRA cells. Every receptor here comes from a man aged 18 to 30 in good health. Some clones in this sample may be carry-over from other donors' samples.

The sample holds a few counts of this clone. This rearrangement joins TRBV7-2 to TRBJ1-3; D remains unclear. V shed 5 bases and J shed 2 bases, with 13 bases lying between them. Germline V gene sequence: CDR1 SGHTA, CDR2 FQGNSA. This CDR3 has 15 amino acids. This chain's CDR3 is CASSPTPAPGNTIYF. In DNA, the CDR3 is TGTGCCAGCAGCCCGACCCCTGCGCCTGGAAACACCATATATTTT.

This clone was observed a few times. The V gene is TRBV9, the J gene TRBJ1-5, with D perhaps TRBD1 (5 bases). Between the trimmed V and J ends, which lost 0 bases and 4 bases, there was a span of 11 bases. CDR1 and CDR2 (germline): SGDLS, YYNGEE. The CDR3 has 15 amino acids. The CDR3 protein is CASSVGGSANQPQHF. The CDR3 bases are TGTGCCAGCAGCGTAGGGGGCTCAGCGAATCAGCCCCAGCATTTT.

This clone was detected only a few times. Additional DNA sequences in this sample encode the identical CDR3. The V call is TRBV27, the J call TRBJ2-7; 8 bases are a match to TRBD1. With V trimmed by 3 bases and J by 3 bases, 1 base remained unmatched. The V gene's germline CDR1 is MNHEY and CDR2 SMNVEV (reference sequence). The CDR3 runs 13 residues. In nucleotides, the CDR3 is TGTGCCAGCAGTTTCACAGGGGGCTACGAGCAGTACTTC. The encoded protein is CASSFTGGYEQYF.

This chain connects TRBV19 to TRBJ2-2; tentative D call: TRBD2 (6 bases). Per germline, CDR1 LNHDA and CDR2 SQIVND (reference sequence). The V and J ends lost 6 bases and 4 bases respectively, with 15 bases between them. The CDR3 sequence is 15 residues long. CDR3: CASRFPNGGTGELFF. The CDR3 DNA sequence: TGTGCCAGTAGATTCCCGAACGGGGGCACCGGGGAGCTGTTTTTT.

The chain recombines TRBV28 with TRBJ1-1; 8 bases align to TRBD1. This CDR3 contains 14 residues. Germline assignment: CDR1 MDHEN and CDR2 SYDVKM. Trimming cost V 5 bases and J 8 bases; bases outside gene matches: 10. The chain's CDR3 is CASSLIRTGLEAFF. The CDR3 DNA reads as TGTGCCAGCAGTCTAATCCGGACAGGGTTGGAAGCTTTCTTT.

This clone appeared a few times. The genes are TRBV7-9 and TRBJ2-1; D may be TRBD1 (5 bases). The CDR3 is made up of 12 amino acids. Germline-derived CDR1 and CDR2 are SEHNR and FQNEAQ (reference sequence). The V and J ends lost 0 bases and 15 bases respectively, with 12 bases between them. The CDR3 region is CASSLAGLDRFF. CDR3 nucleotide sequence: TGTGCCAGCAGCTTAGCGGGGCTAGACAGGTTCTTC.

This clone appeared once. The genes are TRBV28 and TRBJ1-2; D is uncertain. Deletions cut 6 bases from V and 4 bases from J, with 18 bases between. The CDR3 contains 15 residues. Looked up from germline, CDR1 is MDHEN and CDR2 is SYDVKM. The CDR3 region has the DNA TGTGCCAGCAGCCTCCCGGGGAGAGCTATCTATGGCTACACCTTC. It specifies CASSLPGRAIYGYTF.

V is TRBV2 and J is TRBJ2-7, with 12 nucleotides matching TRBD2. V was pared by 7 bases and J by 3 bases, with 7 bases of the junction left unmatched. CDR1 and CDR2 (germline): SNHLY, FYNNEI. The CDR3 loop spans 15 amino acids. The chain's CDR3 is CASNIGTSGYYEQYF. The CDR3 bases are TGTGCCAGCAACATCGGGACTAGCGGGTACTACGAGCAGTACTTC.

There are a few counts of this clone. The chain is built from TRBV29-1 and TRBJ2-7; the match to TRBD1 covers 11 bases. Germline V gene sequence: CDR1 SQVTM, CDR2 ANQGSEA. The CDR3 runs 15 residues. V lost 5 bases to trimming and J lost 7 bases; unmatched junction nucleotides: 13. CDR3 sequence reads: CSVLSLGQGAGEQYF. In nucleotides, the CDR3 is TGCAGCGTTCTTTCCCTTGGACAGGGGGCAGGGGAGCAGTACTTC.

The chain has TRBV19 and TRBJ1-5, with D uncertain. With 5 bases removed from V and 5 bases from J, the gap between germline ends came to 19 bases. The length of the CDR3 is 16 residues. Germline V CDR1 and CDR2: LNHDA, SQIVND (reference sequence). CDR3 protein: CASSGYGRPSDQPQHF. For the CDR3, the DNA is TGTGCCAGTAGTGGGTACGGCAGGCCTTCAGATCAGCCCCAGCATTTT.

The V gene is TRBV7-2, the J gene TRBJ1-1; tentatively, D is TRBD1 (6 bases). The length of the CDR3 is 18 residues. Germline V CDR1 and CDR2: SGHTA, FQGNSA. Trimming cost V 3 bases and J 0 bases, with 20 bases left between them. This chain's CDR3 is CASSLELAGAWMNTEAFF. In nucleotides, the CDR3 is TGTGCCAGCAGCTTGGAGTTGGCAGGGGCGTGGATGAACACTGAAGCTTTCTTT.

The rearrangement uses TRBV9 and TRBJ2-6; 7 bases are shared with TRBD1. The length of the CDR3 is 16 residues. Trimming at V came to 4 bases and at J to 2 bases, leaving 6 bases not matched to a gene. CDR1 and CDR2 (germline): SGDLS, YYNGEE. The CDR3 DNA reads as TGTGCCAGCAGCACCCGACAGGGACCTGGGGCCAACGTCCTGACTTTC. This sequence encodes CASSTRQGPGANVLTF.

The chain is built from TRBV5-1 and TRBJ2-7; perhaps TRBD2 as D (6 bases). The CDR3 has 17 residues. Trimming cost V 3 bases and J 2 bases, with 21 bases left between them. Germline lookup yields CDR1 SGHRS and CDR2 YFSETQ. The chain's CDR3 is CASSSHDLADYAYEQYF. Written as DNA, the CDR3 is TGCGCCAGCAGCTCCCATGACCTCGCGGACTATGCCTACGAGCAGTACTTC.

This clone was detected a few times. Other DNA variants within this sample encode the same CDR3. J is TRBJ2-3 and V is TRBV12-5; D is ambiguous. V was pared by 3 bases and J by 4 bases, with 5 bases between. Per the germline V gene, CDR1 is LGHNT and CDR2 is FRNRAP. The CDR3 runs 12 residues. The CDR3 coding sequence is TGTGCTAGTGGTTTCCGTCCAGATACGCAGTATTTT. Its protein product is CASGFRPDTQYF.

This clone occurred once. The chain uses TRBV2 and TRBJ2-1; a possible D gene is TRBD2 (6 bases). V dropped 6 bases and J dropped 2 bases, with 11 bases sitting between them. The CDR3 covers 14 residues. Germline CDR1 reads SNHLY; CDR2 reads FYNNEI. The DNA of the CDR3 is TGTGCCAGCAGGACGACTAGTCCCTACAATGAGCAGTTCTTC. Its protein product is CASRTTSPYNEQFF.

This clone was found once. This chain connects TRBV27 to TRBJ2-2; 14 bases agree with TRBD2. Germline CDR1 and CDR2: MNHEY and SMNVEV (reference sequence). CDR3 length: 18 residues. The ends lost 6 bases at V and 4 bases at J; junction bases unmatched: 10. DNA of the CDR3: TGTGCCAGCAGCCGAGGACTAGCGGGAGGTGTCCGCACCGGGGAGCTGTTTTTT. Encoded protein: CASSRGLAGGVRTGELFF.

This clone has just one count. This sequence joins TRBV29-1 and TRBJ2-7, with 8 positions matching TRBD1. The junction had 10 bases not matched to a gene; V was cut back by 5 bases and J by 4 bases. Germline V gene data show CDR1 as SQVTM and CDR2 as ANQGSEA. The CDR3 runs 14 residues. DNA of the CDR3: TGCAGCGTTCAAGCCCTTGACAGGGGTTACGAGCAGTACTTC. This encodes CSVQALDRGYEQYF.

This chain links TRBV6-6 with TRBJ2-7; D perhaps matches TRBD1 (5 bases). Germline V gene data show CDR1 as MNHNY and CDR2 as SVGAGI (reference sequence). The CDR3 is 16 amino acids. The V and J ends lost 5 bases and 3 bases respectively, with 20 bases between them. The CDR3 bases are TGTGCCAGCAGTCCCTACTACCGGACATCGGGCTACGAGCAGTACTTC. Translating it yields CASSPYYRTSGYEQYF.

The genes are TRBV16 and TRBJ1-2; no clear D gene. This CDR3 is 13 amino acids long. V lost 0 bases and J 3 bases, leaving 5 bases between the germline ends. Germline V gene lookup returns CDR1 KGHSY and CDR2 FQNENV. The CDR3 DNA is TGTGCCAGCAGCCAATCGCTGGACTATGGCTACACCTTC. Translation: CASSQSLDYGYTF.